This section outlines one T cell receptor beta chain sequence together with its context. The data were taken from a study of cytomegalovirus exposure and HLA in healthy donors. With 8 bases removed from V and 3 bases from J, the gap between germline ends came to 19 bases. Germline CDR1 and CDR2: ENHRY and SYGVKD. The CDR3 is made up of 15 amino acids. PCR employed 60 Vbeta and 13 Jbeta primers. Repertoires were generated with immunoSEQ multiplex PCR, while TCRdb's copy carries only in-frame clones and drops some. The table includes about 270,000 clones, roughly 70% detected once. The source material was PBMCs. The sequence was collected from a female donor in good health and CMV-seronegative. V gene TRBV10-3 combines with J gene TRBJ1-1; D remains unclear. The chain's CDR3 is CAIGREPGWDTEAFF. For the CDR3, the DNA is TGTGCCATCGGTCGGGAGCCCGGGTGGGACACTGAAGCTTTCTTT.